Here is one T cell receptor (beta chain) with its context. Here immunoSEQ multiplex PCR was the method, and the copy in TCRdb shows in-frame clones only, minus some. The sample consists of roughly 62,000 clones, around 90% of them appearing once. V lost 3 bases and J 8 bases, leaving 11 bases between the germline ends. Germline CDR1 and CDR2: MDHEN and SYDVKM. The CDR3 is 13 amino acids. The sample originates from a study of OX40 agonist ivuxolimab in advanced cancers. The sequences come from CD4+ or CD8+ T cells sorted from blood, collected in a trial of the OX40 agonist ivuxolimab. The clonotype comes from an adult with an advanced solid tumor such as melanoma, head and neck, liver or kidney cancer. The chain uses TRBV28 and TRBJ2-1; maybe TRBD2 (5 bases). This CDR3 reads CASSFGIFDEQFF. CDR3 bases: TGTGCCAGCAGTTTCGGGATATTTGATGAGCAGTTCTTC.